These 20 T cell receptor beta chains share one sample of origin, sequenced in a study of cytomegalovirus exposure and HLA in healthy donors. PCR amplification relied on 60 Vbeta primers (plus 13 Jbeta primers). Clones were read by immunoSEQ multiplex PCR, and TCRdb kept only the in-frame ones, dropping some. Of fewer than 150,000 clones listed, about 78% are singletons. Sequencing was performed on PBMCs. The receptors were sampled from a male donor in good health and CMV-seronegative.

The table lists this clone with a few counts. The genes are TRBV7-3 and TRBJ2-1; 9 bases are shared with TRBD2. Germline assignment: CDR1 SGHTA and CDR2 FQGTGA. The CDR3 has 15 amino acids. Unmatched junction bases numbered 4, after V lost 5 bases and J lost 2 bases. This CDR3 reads CASSRTSVAYNEQFF. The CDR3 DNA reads TGTGCCAGCAGCCGGACTAGCGTAGCCTACAATGAGCAGTTCTTC.

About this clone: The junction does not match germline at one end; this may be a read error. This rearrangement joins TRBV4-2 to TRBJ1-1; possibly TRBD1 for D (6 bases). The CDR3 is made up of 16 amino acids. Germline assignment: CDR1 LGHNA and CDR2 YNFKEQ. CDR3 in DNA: TGTGCCCGCAGCCAATGGGGGGGAGGGGGGAACACTGAAGCTTTCTTT. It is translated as CARSQWGGGGNTEAFF.

CDR3 nucleotides: TGTGCCAGCAGCGTCGAGTCCGCCCCCGGCCCGGAGACCGCTGAAGCTTTCTTT. Protein: CASSVESAPGPETAEAFF. The chain employs TRBV9 and TRBJ1-1; D remains ambiguous. The CDR3 runs 18 residues. Germline CDR1 reads SGDLS; CDR2 reads YYNGEE. V gave up 2 bases and J gave up 6 bases, with 26 bases separating them.

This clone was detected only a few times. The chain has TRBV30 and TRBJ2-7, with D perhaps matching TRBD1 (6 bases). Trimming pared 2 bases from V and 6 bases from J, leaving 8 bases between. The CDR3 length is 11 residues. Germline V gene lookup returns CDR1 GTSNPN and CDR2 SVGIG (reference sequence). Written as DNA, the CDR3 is TGTGCCTGGAGTCGGGACACCGAGCAGTACTTC. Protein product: CAWSRDTEQYF.

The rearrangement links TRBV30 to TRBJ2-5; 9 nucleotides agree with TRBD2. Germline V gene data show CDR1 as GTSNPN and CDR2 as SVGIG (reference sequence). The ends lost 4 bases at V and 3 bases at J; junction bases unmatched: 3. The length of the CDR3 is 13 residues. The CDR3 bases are TGTGCCTGGATTTTAGCGGGAGAAGAGACCCAGTACTTC. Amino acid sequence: CAWILAGEETQYF.

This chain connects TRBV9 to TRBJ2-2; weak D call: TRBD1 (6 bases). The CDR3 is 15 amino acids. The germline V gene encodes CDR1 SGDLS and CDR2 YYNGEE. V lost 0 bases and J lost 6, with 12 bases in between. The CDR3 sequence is CASSVVQGQAGELFF. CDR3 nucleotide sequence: TGTGCCAGCAGCGTAGTTCAGGGGCAGGCCGGGGAGCTGTTTTTT.

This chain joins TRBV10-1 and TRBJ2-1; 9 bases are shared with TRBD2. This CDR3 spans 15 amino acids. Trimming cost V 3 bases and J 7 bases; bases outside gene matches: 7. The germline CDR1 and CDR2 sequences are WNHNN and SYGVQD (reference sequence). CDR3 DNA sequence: TGCGCCAGCAGTGACCCTCCTAGCGGGATAAATGAGCAGTTCTTC. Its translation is CASSDPPSGINEQFF.

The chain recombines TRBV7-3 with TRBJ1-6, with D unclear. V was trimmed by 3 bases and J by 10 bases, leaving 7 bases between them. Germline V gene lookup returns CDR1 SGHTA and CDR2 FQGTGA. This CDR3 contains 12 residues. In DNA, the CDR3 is TGTGCCAGCAGCTTGCCGGGGTCACCCCTCCACTTT. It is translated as CASSLPGSPLHF.

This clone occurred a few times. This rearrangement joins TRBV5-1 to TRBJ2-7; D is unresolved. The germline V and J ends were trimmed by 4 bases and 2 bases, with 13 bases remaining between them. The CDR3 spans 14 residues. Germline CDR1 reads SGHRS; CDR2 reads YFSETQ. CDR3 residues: CASSRQNNPYEQYF. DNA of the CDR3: TGCGCCAGCAGCAGACAAAACAACCCCTACGAGCAGTACTTC.

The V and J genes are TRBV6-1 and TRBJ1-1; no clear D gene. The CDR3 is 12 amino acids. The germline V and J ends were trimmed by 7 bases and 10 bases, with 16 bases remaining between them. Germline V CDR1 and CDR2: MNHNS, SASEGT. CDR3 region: CASNKPERRAFF. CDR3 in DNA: TGTGCCAGCAATAAACCTGAAAGGAGAGCTTTCTTT.

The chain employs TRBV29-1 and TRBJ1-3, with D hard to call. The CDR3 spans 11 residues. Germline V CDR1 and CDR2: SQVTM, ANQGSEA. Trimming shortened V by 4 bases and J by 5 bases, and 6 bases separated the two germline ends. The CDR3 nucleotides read TGCAGCGTTGCCGGGAGAAACACCATATATTTT. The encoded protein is CSVAGRNTIYF.

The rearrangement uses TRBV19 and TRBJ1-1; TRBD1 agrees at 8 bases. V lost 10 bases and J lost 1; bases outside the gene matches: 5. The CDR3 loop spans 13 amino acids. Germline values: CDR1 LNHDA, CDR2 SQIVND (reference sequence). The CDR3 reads CATAGGPNTEAFF. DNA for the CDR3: TGTGCCACGGCAGGGGGCCCGAACACTGAAGCTTTCTTT.

The CDR3, as DNA: TGTGCCAGCAGTTCGGTGCCACCCCCTATGAAGAACACTGAAGCTTTCTTT. Translating it yields CASSSVPPPMKNTEAFF. This chain joins TRBV27 and TRBJ1-1; no clear D gene. Trimming pared 4 bases from V and 1 base from J, leaving 19 bases between. The CDR3 sequence is 17 residues long. CDR1 and CDR2 from the germline V gene are MNHEY and SMNVEV (reference sequence).

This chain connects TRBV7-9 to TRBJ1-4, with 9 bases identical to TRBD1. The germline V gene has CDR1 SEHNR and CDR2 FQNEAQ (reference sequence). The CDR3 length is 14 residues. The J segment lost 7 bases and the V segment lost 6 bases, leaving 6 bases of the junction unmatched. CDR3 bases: TGTGCCAGCAGATCGGGACAGGGAGGTGAAAAACTGTTTTTT. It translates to CASRSGQGGEKLFF.

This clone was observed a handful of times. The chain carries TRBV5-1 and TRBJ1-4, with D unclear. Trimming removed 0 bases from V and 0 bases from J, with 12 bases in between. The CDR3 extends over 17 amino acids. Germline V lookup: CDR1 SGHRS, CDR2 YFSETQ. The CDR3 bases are TGCGCCAGCAGCTTGGTTGGAGGCCTTGCAACTAATGAAAAACTGTTTTTT. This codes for CASSLVGGLATNEKLFF.

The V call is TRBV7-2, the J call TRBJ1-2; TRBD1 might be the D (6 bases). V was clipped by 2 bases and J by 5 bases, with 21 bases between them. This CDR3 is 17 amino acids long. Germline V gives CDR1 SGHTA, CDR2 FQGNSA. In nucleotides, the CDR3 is TGTGCCAGCAGCTTATTGGGGACGGACAGCAATTCTTATGGCTACACCTTC. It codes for CASSLLGTDSNSYGYTF.

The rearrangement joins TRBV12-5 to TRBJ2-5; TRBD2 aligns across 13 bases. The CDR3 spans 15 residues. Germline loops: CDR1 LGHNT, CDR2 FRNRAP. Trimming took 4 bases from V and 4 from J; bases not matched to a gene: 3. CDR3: CASGWTSGSSETQYF. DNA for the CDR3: TGTGCTAGTGGTTGGACTAGCGGGAGTTCAGAGACCCAGTACTTC.

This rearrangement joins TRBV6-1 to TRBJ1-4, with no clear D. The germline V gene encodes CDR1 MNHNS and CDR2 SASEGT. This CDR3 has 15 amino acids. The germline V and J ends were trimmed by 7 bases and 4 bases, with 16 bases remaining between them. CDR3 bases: TGTGCCAGCAACCCCTGGGCAGCCAATAATGAAAAACTGTTTTTT. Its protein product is CASNPWAANNEKLFF.

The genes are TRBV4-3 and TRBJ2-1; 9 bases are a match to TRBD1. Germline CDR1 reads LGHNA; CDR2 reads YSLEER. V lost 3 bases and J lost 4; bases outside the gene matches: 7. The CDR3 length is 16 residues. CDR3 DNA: TGCGCCAGCAGCCAGGAAGGACAGGGGCGATACAATGAGCAGTTCTTC. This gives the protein CASSQEGQGRYNEQFF.

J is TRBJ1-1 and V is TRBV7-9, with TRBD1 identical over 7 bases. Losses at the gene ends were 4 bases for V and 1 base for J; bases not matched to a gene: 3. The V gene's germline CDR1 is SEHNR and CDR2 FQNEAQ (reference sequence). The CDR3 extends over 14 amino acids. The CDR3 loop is CASSSGTANTEAFF. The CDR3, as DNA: TGTGCCAGCAGCTCCGGGACAGCGAACACTGAAGCTTTCTTT.